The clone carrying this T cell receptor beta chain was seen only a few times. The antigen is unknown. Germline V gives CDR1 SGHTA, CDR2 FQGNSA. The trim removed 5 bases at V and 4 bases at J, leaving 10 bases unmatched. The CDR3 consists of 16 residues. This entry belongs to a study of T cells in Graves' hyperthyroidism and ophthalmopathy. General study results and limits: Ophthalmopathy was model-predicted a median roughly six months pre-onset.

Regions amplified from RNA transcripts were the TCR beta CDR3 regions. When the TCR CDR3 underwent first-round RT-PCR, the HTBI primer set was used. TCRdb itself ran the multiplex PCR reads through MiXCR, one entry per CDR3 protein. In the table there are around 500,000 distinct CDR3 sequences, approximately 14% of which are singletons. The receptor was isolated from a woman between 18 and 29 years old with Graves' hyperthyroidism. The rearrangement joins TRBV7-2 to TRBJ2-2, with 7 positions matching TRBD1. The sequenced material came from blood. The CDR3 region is CASSPSRGLITGELFF. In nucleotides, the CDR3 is TGTGCCAGCAGCCCGTCGAGGGGGCTAATCACCGGGGAGCTGTTTTTT.